Sequencing of this T cell receptor beta chain was carried out in a study of neoadjuvant anti-PD-1 for oral cavity cancer. About this clone itself: What it binds is not known. The same CDR3 is also encoded by other DNA sequences in this sample.

Blood libraries mostly used roughly 500 ng genomic DNA, six replicates each. TCRdb's copy holds only in-frame clones and misses some; the assay was immunoSEQ multiplex PCR. The sample carries 80,000 to 95,000 clones, around 80% recorded once. This CDR3 is 13 amino acids long. The ends were cut back, 2 bases at V and 0 bases at J, with 5 bases in the middle. CDR1 and CDR2 from the germline V gene are GTSNPN and SVGIG (reference sequence). Findings of the study overall: After neoadjuvant nivolumab, PBMC T cell clonality was significantly higher in non-responders than responders.

This clonotype was obtained from a person aged 35 to 85 with oral cavity squamous cell carcinoma. The sample in question was PBMCs, obtained before nivolumab (anti-PD-1) treatment. This chain connects TRBV30 to TRBJ1-5, with D uncertain. CDR3 nucleotides: TGTGCCTGGAGTCCATATAGCAATCAGCCCCAGCATTTT. Its translation: CAWSPYSNQPQHF.